The TCR beta chain under discussion was sequenced for a study of blood T cell repertoires in COVID-19 (dated by TCRdb to 2018 to 2021). Regarding the complete study: Samples covering the acute and convalescent phases of COVID-19 were provided by collaborators in the United States, Italy and Spain. The prospective study material was composed of cDNA or gDNA derived from T cells, B-cell-depleted T cells, or PBMCs. Subjects who had been exposed to COVID-19, were actively infected with it, or had recovered from it provided the deeply sampled blood TCRbeta repertoires that made up the dataset. The repertoires were made available in a free public database intended to serve as a resource for research on the immune response to SARS-CoV-2. The samples were drawn from the first 160 participants of the ongoing ImmuneRACE study and from 1,200 or so subjects provided by 6 global collaborators. Nearly every sample came with metadata listing a de-identified subject ID, COVID-19 status, age in years and sex. Where available, HLA class I and class II types were taken from metadata supplied by the sample provider and were not determined by assay-based typing. The paper as a whole reports these results and caveats: Clinical and demographic metadata were provided uncurated, with the amount varying by source and participant.

Regarding this clone: Its specific antigen is unknown. Nothing much larger sits one base from this clone, and base qualities are not available.

TCRbeta CDR3 regions were amplified from genomic DNA using the immunoSEQ Assay, a bias-controlled multiplex PCR. Turning to the authors' computational methods: The number of nucleated cells in each sample was estimated from the amplification of reference gene primers within the assay. To quantify the absolute abundance of each unique TCRbeta CDR3 rearrangement, sequence reads were collapsed and filtered. Productive Simpson clonality was computed per sample as the square root of Simpson's diversity index over productive rearrangements. The table comes from immuneACCESS by way of TCRdb, which keeps in-frame sequences with V and J called. Part of the clones is missing from these tables; in studies checked, under half for an unresolved V gene and the rest for unknown reasons. D and trimming were read from the DNA, whereas the V and J calls and clone size are those reported in that table. The sample contains fewer than 250,000 clones, roughly four fifths of them found a single time. The ten largest make up approximately 2% of the sample.

In the prospective study, participants were roughly 18 to 95 years old, resided in approximately 25 geographic areas of the United States, and were enrolled through a virtual design. In the prospective study, participants were assigned to cohorts based on the clinical history participants reported in a screening survey and a study questionnaire. Recovered participants in ImmuneRACE Cohort 3 were defined as having two consecutive negative NP/OP PCR tests, clearance from a healthcare professional, or resolution of symptoms. In the prospective study, mobile phlebotomists collected whole blood, serum and a nasopharyngeal or oropharyngeal swab from each participant. Participants in the prospective study had the option to provide additional blood draws and questionnaires over a 2-month period. Before DNA extraction, prospective study blood samples were shipped either frozen or at room temperature. The sequenced sample consisted of PBMCs or T cells enriched from blood (not recorded which). This receptor was identified in a man in his fifties or sixties who had recovered from COVID-19.

CDR3 loop: CASRRQGEQYF. The DNA sequence is TGCGCCAGCAGGCGTCAGGGAGAGCAGTACTTC. The rearranged chain carries TRBV5-1 and TRBJ2-7; a tentative D call is TRBD1 (5 bases match). Trimming costs V 5 bases and J 7 bases, and their ends lie 10 bases apart. CDR1 and CDR2 are read off the germline V gene as SGHRS and YFSETQ. The CDR3 goes from the cysteine to the phenylalanine over 11 residues. Left in the record is the CDR3 DNA by itself, 33 bases read in frame from the first base.